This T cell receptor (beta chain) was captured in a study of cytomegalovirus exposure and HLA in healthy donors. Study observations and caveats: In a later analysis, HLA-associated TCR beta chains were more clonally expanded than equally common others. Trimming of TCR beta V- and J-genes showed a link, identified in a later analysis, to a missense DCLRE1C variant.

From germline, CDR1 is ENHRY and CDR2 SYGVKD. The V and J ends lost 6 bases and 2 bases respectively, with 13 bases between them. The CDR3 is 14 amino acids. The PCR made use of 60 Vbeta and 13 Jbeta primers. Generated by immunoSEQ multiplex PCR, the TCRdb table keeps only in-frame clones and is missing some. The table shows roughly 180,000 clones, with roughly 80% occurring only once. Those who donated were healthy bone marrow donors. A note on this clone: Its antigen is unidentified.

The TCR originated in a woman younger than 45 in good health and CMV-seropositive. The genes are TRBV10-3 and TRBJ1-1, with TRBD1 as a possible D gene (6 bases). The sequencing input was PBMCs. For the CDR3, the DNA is TGTGCCATCAGATCTACAGGGTTAAACACTGAAGCTTTCTTT. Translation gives CAIRSTGLNTEAFF.